These 26 T cell receptor beta chains were sequenced from one sample in a study of siplizumab effects on memory and regulatory T cells (dated by TCRdb to between 2018 and 2021). Library method: the immunoSEQ multiplex PCR assay. TCRdb provides this immuneACCESS table in a form limited to in-frame rearrangements. Some clones are lacking; in checked studies, under half of them reflect an unresolved V gene, and why the rest are absent is not known. Across this sample there are about 91,000 clones, with approximately 93% seen only once. 5.5% to 7.5% of the sample rests with the top ten. The sample comprised CD8+ T cells sorted from blood. These receptors were collected from a human donor in good health.

Here the CDR3 reads CASSPRDTEQETQYF. In DNA, the CDR3 is TGTGCCAGCAGCCCCCGGGACACCGAACAAGAGACCCAGTACTTC. V gene TRBV7-9 combines with J gene TRBJ2-5; D might be TRBD1 (6 bases). V dropped 5 bases and J dropped 2 bases, with 15 bases sitting between them. Germline V gene lookup returns CDR1 SEHNR and CDR2 FQNEAQ (reference sequence). The CDR3 is made up of 15 amino acids.

This clone was detected only once. The chain carries TRBV6-6 and TRBJ2-2, with D perhaps TRBD2 (6 bases). The germline CDR1 and CDR2 sequences are MNHNY and SVGAGI (reference sequence). The V end was cut by 1 base, the J end by 2 bases, with 11 bases between. The CDR3 sequence is 16 residues long. CDR3 protein: CASSYLLGGNTGELFF. CDR3 nucleotides: TGTGCCAGCAGTTACTTGTTGGGGGGTAACACCGGGGAGCTGTTTTTT.

This chain uses TRBV4-3 with TRBJ2-4; maybe TRBD2 (7 bases). Per the germline V gene, CDR1 is LGHNA and CDR2 is YSLEER. V was shortened by 4 bases and J by 4 bases, with 17 bases between the two germline ends. CDR3 length equals 16 residues. DNA of the CDR3: TGCGCCAGCAGCCCCGGGGGGCGCAGTGGGAAAAACATTCAGTACTTC. This gives the protein CASSPGGRSGKNIQYF.

The J gene is TRBJ1-1, the V gene TRBV5-1, with D uncertain. Germline loops: CDR1 SGHRS, CDR2 YFSETQ. Trimming took off 4 bases at V and 0 bases at J, with 13 bases between the two ends. This CDR3 comprises 15 residues. The CDR3 sequence is CASSQSSAVNTEAFF. CDR3 DNA sequence: TGCGCCAGCAGCCAGAGTTCAGCGGTGAACACTGAAGCTTTCTTT.

This rearrangement joins TRBV2 to TRBJ2-5; D perhaps matches TRBD1 (6 bases). CDR1 is SNHLY, CDR2 FYNNEI, per germline. This CDR3 comprises 14 residues. The V gene lost 5 bases and the J gene lost 1 base, with 11 bases spanning the gap. The CDR3 protein is CASSWTASQETQYF. The CDR3 nucleotides read TGTGCCAGCAGTTGGACAGCCTCCCAAGAGACCCAGTACTTC.

The chain uses TRBV6-5 and TRBJ2-2; 8 nucleotides align to TRBD1. Germline values: CDR1 MNHEY, CDR2 SVGAGI. This CDR3 has 15 amino acids. V shed 5 bases, J shed 1 base, and the junction held 3 bases outside the gene matches. CDR3: CASSAGTGNTGELFF. The CDR3, as DNA: TGTGCCAGCAGTGCCGGGACAGGGAACACCGGGGAGCTGTTTTTT.

The CDR3 protein is CASRSSENTEAFF. The CDR3 bases are TGTGCCAGCAGATCCTCAGAAAACACTGAAGCTTTCTTT. The rearrangement uses TRBV6-5 and TRBJ1-1; D unresolved. The CDR3 is 13 amino acids. CDR1 and CDR2 (germline): MNHEY, SVGAGI. With 6 bases removed from V and 2 bases from J, the gap between germline ends came to 10 bases.

CDR3 nucleotide sequence: TGTGCCAGCAGCCCGATGGGGGTTCTGGGGGAGACCCAGTACTTC. It is translated as CASSPMGVLGETQYF. The V and J genes are TRBV11-2 and TRBJ2-5; D might be TRBD1 or TRBD2, each matching 5 bases. The V gene lost 5 bases and the J gene lost 5 bases, with 18 bases spanning the gap. CDR1 is SGHAT and CDR2 is FQNNGV in the germline V gene. The CDR3 is 15 amino acids.

This chain links TRBV11-2 with TRBJ2-1, with 7 positions matching TRBD1. Losses at the gene ends were 10 bases for V and 9 bases for J; bases not matched to a gene: 3. Germline values: CDR1 SGHAT, CDR2 FQNNGV. CDR3 length equals 10 residues. CDR3 coding DNA: TGTGCCACCCAGGGGGTTGAGCAGTTCTTC. This translates into CATQGVEQFF.

V is TRBV13 and J is TRBJ2-7, with D hard to call. The CDR3 contains 13 residues. The germline V gene encodes CDR1 PRHDT and CDR2 FYEKMQ (reference sequence). Trimming cost V 0 bases and J 1 base, with 4 bases left between them. Written as DNA, the CDR3 is TGTGCCAGCAGCTTAGGCAGGTCCTACGAGCAGTACTTC. Amino acid sequence: CASSLGRSYEQYF.

This chain links TRBV15 with TRBJ2-7; D remains unclear. CDR1 and CDR2 (germline): LNHNV, YYDKDF (reference sequence). The CDR3 has 14 residues. V was clipped by 0 bases and J by 2 bases, with 8 bases between them. CDR3 sequence (DNA): TGTGCCACCAGCAGAGATCTGGGGACCTACGAGCAGTACTTC. It codes for CATSRDLGTYEQYF. Full variable domain (rest looked up from reference TRBV15 and TRBJ2-7): DAMVIQNPRYQVTQFGKPVTLSCSQTLNHNVMYWYQQKSSQAPKLLFHYYDKDFNNEADTPDNFQSRRPNTSFCFLDIRSPGLGDTAMYLCATSRDLGTYEQYFGPGTRLTVT.

The chain has TRBV5-6 and TRBJ1-1; D uncertain. Trimming left V 4 bases short and J 3 bases short, with 1 base between. In germline, CDR1 is SGHDT, CDR2 YYEEEE. The CDR3 length is 10 residues. As DNA, the CDR3 is TGTGCCAGCAGCGACACTGAAGCTTTCTTT. Translating it yields CASSDTEAFF.

The genes are TRBV28 and TRBJ2-1; 8 bases agree with TRBD2. The germline V gene has CDR1 MDHEN and CDR2 SYDVKM. Losses at the gene ends were 7 bases for V and 4 bases for J; bases not matched to a gene: 12. The CDR3 is 16 amino acids. Here the CDR3 DNA reads TGTGCCAGCACCATGAGCGGGGGACTAGAGTACAATGAGCAGTTCTTC. Translated, it gives CASTMSGGLEYNEQFF.

The chain recombines TRBV7-9 with TRBJ1-2, with D maybe TRBD1 (5 bases). This CDR3 contains 12 residues. The V and J ends lost 1 base and 8 bases respectively, with 8 bases between them. Germline CDR1 is SEHNR and CDR2 is FQNEAQ (reference sequence). The chain's CDR3 is CASSLGGAGYTF. DNA of the CDR3: TGTGCCAGCAGCTTAGGAGGGGCAGGCTACACCTTC.

In regard to this clone: An end of the junction differs from the germline gene, which may be a read error. This chain links TRBV7-7 with TRBJ2-1; no firm D call. CDR3 size: 12 residues. Germline V gene sequence: CDR1 SSHAT, CDR2 FNYEAQ (reference sequence). The CDR3, as DNA: TGTGCTAGCAGCTCCCAAAGAGGCGAGCAGTTCTTC. Its translation: CASSSQRGEQFF.

The chain employs TRBV7-6 and TRBJ2-1; a possible D gene is TRBD2 (6 bases). Germline V gene sequence: CDR1 SGHVS, CDR2 FNYEAQ. The germline V and J ends were trimmed by 2 bases and 0 bases, with 11 bases remaining between them. There are 16 residues in the CDR3. CDR3 DNA: TGTGCCAGCAGCTTAATGGCGGGGAGCTCCTACAATGAGCAGTTCTTC. It specifies CASSLMAGSSYNEQFF.

This chain uses TRBV7-2 with TRBJ2-2; 9 nucleotides line up with TRBD2. V lost 5 bases to trimming and J lost 2 bases; unmatched junction nucleotides: 9. Per the germline V gene, CDR1 is SGHTA and CDR2 is FQGNSA. The CDR3 contains 17 residues. CDR3 in amino acids: CASSPRAGGLNTGELFF. For the CDR3, the DNA is TGTGCCAGCAGCCCGAGAGCGGGAGGATTAAACACCGGGGAGCTGTTTTTT.

The CDR3 region is CASSMDYYNEQFF. CDR3 bases: TGTGCCAGTAGTATGGACTATTACAATGAGCAGTTCTTC. This chain uses TRBV19 with TRBJ2-1; D perhaps matches TRBD2 (6 bases). The CDR3 contains 13 residues. The germline V gene encodes CDR1 LNHDA and CDR2 SQIVND (reference sequence). V was pared by 3 bases and J by 4 bases, with 7 bases between.

The genes are TRBV7-9 and TRBJ2-3; TRBD1 matches at 9 bases. The length of the CDR3 is 15 residues. J gave up 3 bases and V 4 bases, and 5 bases lay outside the gene matches. CDR1 is SEHNR, CDR2 FQNEAQ, per germline (reference sequence). CDR3 residues: CASSSRQGETDTQYF. CDR3 sequence (DNA): TGTGCCAGCAGCTCAAGACAGGGGGAAACAGATACGCAGTATTTT.

The chain employs TRBV19 and TRBJ2-7; tentatively, D is TRBD1 or TRBD2 (6 bases each). The length of the CDR3 is 15 residues. CDR1 is LNHDA and CDR2 is SQIVND in the germline V gene (reference sequence). The V end was cut by 6 bases, the J end by 0 bases, with 15 bases between. The CDR3 protein is CASSRRGEVSYEQYF. The CDR3 DNA reads as TGTGCCAGTAGCAGAAGGGGGGAGGTCTCCTACGAGCAGTACTTC.

The chain combines TRBV7-2 with TRBJ2-2; D is undetermined. Germline lookup yields CDR1 SGHTA and CDR2 FQGNSA. The CDR3 contains 14 residues. Trimming removed 0 bases at V and 2 bases at J, with 4 bases between. CDR3 in DNA: TGTGCCAGCAGCTTAGCTGGTAACACCGGGGAGCTGTTTTTT. This gives the protein CASSLAGNTGELFF.

The chain couples TRBV5-4 to TRBJ1-5; tentative D call: TRBD1 (6 bases). The CDR3 spans 14 residues. V was clipped by 5 bases and J by 6 bases, with 15 bases between them. Germline CDR1 reads SGHNT; CDR2 reads YYREEE (reference sequence). This CDR3 reads CASRGGHLPQPQHF. The CDR3, as DNA: TGTGCCAGCAGGGGGGGACACCTTCCTCAGCCCCAGCATTTT.

This sequence joins TRBV4-1 and TRBJ2-7, with 7 bases that match TRBD1. CDR1 MGHRA and CDR2 YSYEKL come from the germline V gene. This CDR3 region has 15 residues. J lost 0 bases, V lost 4 bases, and 6 bases had no gene match. For the CDR3, the DNA is TGCGCCAGCAGCCTATTACAGGGGATCTCCTACGAGCAGTACTTC. Protein sequence: CASSLLQGISYEQYF.

The rearrangement links TRBV6-1 to TRBJ1-1; weak D call: TRBD1 (5 bases). Trimming cost V 0 bases and J 1 base, with 9 bases left between them. From germline, CDR1 is MNHNS and CDR2 SASEGT. The CDR3 consists of 15 residues. CDR3 DNA: TGTGCCAGCAGTGAAGCCGGAGACAGGAACACTGAAGCTTTCTTT. Encoded protein: CASSEAGDRNTEAFF.

This clone has just a few counts. The chain has TRBV4-2 and TRBJ2-3; a possible D gene is TRBD2 (6 bases). Germline loops: CDR1 LGHNA, CDR2 YNFKEQ. The CDR3 sequence is 16 residues long. V lost 0 bases and J 1 base, leaving 11 bases between the germline ends. CDR3: CASSQEGPSGTDTQYF. The DNA for the CDR3 is TGTGCCAGCAGCCAAGAGGGGCCTAGCGGCACAGATACGCAGTATTTT.

The CDR3 DNA reads TGTGCCAGCAGCAAGCACCCGGGACGCCCGGTGGAGGAGCAGTACTTC. This sequence encodes CASSKHPGRPVEEQYF. The chain employs TRBV21-1 and TRBJ2-7. TRBV21-1 is a listed pseudogene. The CDR3 covers 16 residues.